This T cell receptor beta chain was captured by sequencing in a study of blood T cell repertoires in COVID-19. About the study: Acute and convalescent COVID-19 samples came from the United States, Italy and Spain. T cells, B-cell-depleted T cells, or PBMCs provided the cDNA or gDNA that served as material.

The CDR3 covers 14 residues. V was clipped by 7 bases and J by 5 bases; unmatched bases: 8. CDR1 and CDR2 (germline): MDHEN, SYDVKM. Original data processing: Counts of nucleated cells, estimated from reference gene primer amplification, were obtained. Sequencing used immunoSEQ multiplex PCR; TCRdb keeps in-frame clones, though not all of them. Clone size and V and J calls were adopted from that table, with D and trimming inferred from the DNA. The data show about 120,000 clones, about four fifths seen once. The clonotype was recovered from a man in his sixties with active or convalescent COVID-19. V and J are TRBV28 and TRBJ2-7, with TRBD1 identical over 10 bases. The specimen was peripheral blood. The CDR3 bases are TGTGCCAGCAATACGGGACAGGGGTTTGACGAGCAGTACTTC. Translation gives CASNTGQGFDEQYF.